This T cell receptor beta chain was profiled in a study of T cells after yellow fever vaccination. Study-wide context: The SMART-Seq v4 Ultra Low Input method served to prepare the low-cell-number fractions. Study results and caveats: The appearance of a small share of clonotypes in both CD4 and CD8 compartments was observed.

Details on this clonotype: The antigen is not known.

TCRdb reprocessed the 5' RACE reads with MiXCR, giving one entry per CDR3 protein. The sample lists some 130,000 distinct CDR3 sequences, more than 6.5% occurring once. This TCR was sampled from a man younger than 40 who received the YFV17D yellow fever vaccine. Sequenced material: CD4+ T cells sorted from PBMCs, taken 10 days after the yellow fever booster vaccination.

CDR3 in DNA: TGTGCCAGCATCGACGAACGGGGACTAGCGGCCGATGAGCAGTTCTTC. Its translation: CASIDERGLAADEQFF. The chain has TRBV28 and TRBJ2-1, with 11 positions matching TRBD2. CDR1 is MDHEN, CDR2 SYDVKM, per germline. V was pared by 7 bases and J by 8 bases, with 13 bases of the junction left unmatched. The CDR3 spans 16 residues.